In its sample, the clone carrying this T cell receptor beta chain was seen once. The target antigen is unknown. An end of the junction differs from the germline gene, which may be a read error. The data belong to a study of shared clonotypes between healthy human individuals. The study enrolled healthy HIV-negative adults without recent acute infections or vaccinations as donors. Clones were sequenced by immunoSEQ multiplex PCR, and TCRdb holds only the in-frame ones, with some missing. The sample lists approximately 1,000,000 clones; around three quarters were seen once. Germline lookup yields CDR1 SNHLY and CDR2 FYNNEI. This CDR3 is 15 amino acids long. The study, taken as a whole, reports: Though the depth was large, rarefaction showed that sorted-subset sequencing was incomplete. Non-shared clonotypes were found to have lower generation probabilities than the clonotypes that were shared by all four of the sorted-subset donors.

The chain couples TRBV2 to TRBJ2-1; the match to TRBD2 covers 10 bases. The sample was memory CD4+ T cells from PBMCs. Noted subset: CD45RA-negative fraction. This receptor was obtained from a man aged 18 to 29 in good health. Some clones in this sample may be carry-over from other donors' samples. In nucleotides, the CDR3 is TGTGCCAGCAGCGAAGATTCTAGCGGGGGAGAAGAGCAGTTCTTC. Its translation is CASSEDSSGGEEQFF.